The T cell receptor beta chain described here comes from a study of regulatory T cells in long-lasting Graves disease. CDR1 and CDR2 (germline): KGHDR, SFDVKD. The CDR3 totals 13 residues. V was pared by 4 bases and J by 13 bases, with 16 bases between. The time point denotes: newly diagnosed GD, antithyroid drugs for less than 3 months. Researchers made the TCR library from RNA that was extracted from PBMCs. A word on this clonotype: The antigen is undetermined.

HTBI primers from iRepertoire and Arm-PCR of CDR3 regions yielded the TCR beta libraries. One entry per CDR3 protein, called by TCRdb with MiXCR from the multiplex PCR reads. The profile shows some 460,000 distinct CDR3 sequences, around 15% of them singletons. Study results and caveats: Newly diagnosed patients shared approximately 1,000 public clonotypes; persistent patients shared about 2,500. Repertoires from persistent disease leaned toward TRBV28, TRBJ1-2 and TRBJ2-5. Graves' patients with persistent disease showed TCR diversity lower than patients newly diagnosed.

This sample was shared with a second study, whose subject was T cells in Graves' hyperthyroidism and ophthalmopathy.

This chain links TRBV24-1 with TRBJ2-4; the D is unclear. Material: peripheral blood mononuclear cells (PBMCs), obtained at new diagnosis, from a patient treated with antithyroid drugs. The clonotype was recovered from a man aged 40-49 years with Graves disease. The CDR3, as DNA: TGTGCCACCAGTGACGAACATCGCGTGGAGCAGTACTTC. Residues: CATSDEHRVEQYF.